These 21 T cell receptor beta chains share one sample of origin, sequenced in a study of blood T cells in healthy people across ages. A second 7 to 11 cycle PCR used barcoded and J-beta primers. MiXCR, run by TCRdb on the 5' RACE reads, gives a single entry per CDR3 protein. The sample has hundreds of thousands of distinct CDR3 sequences, about 26% seen once. This sample also belongs to another study, concerning T cells of mothers and their children.

Input material: blood. Receptors originate from a boy aged 2 to 10 in good health.

The chain carries TRBV20-1 and TRBJ1-2, with D hard to call. V was shortened by 0 bases and J by 0 bases, with 11 bases between the two germline ends. The CDR3 spans 15 residues. From germline, CDR1 is DFQATT and CDR2 SNEGSKA (reference sequence). CDR3 DNA sequence: TGCAGTGCTAGAGATCCGGGCATTTCTAACTATGGCTACACCTTC. It encodes CSARDPGISNYGYTF.

This chain uses TRBV27 with TRBJ2-3; 10 bases map to TRBD2. Trimming removed 2 bases from V and 2 bases from J; junction bases left unmatched: 19. CDR1 is MNHEY, CDR2 SMNVEV, per germline (reference sequence). The length of the CDR3 is 21 residues. The CDR3 coding sequence is TGTGCCAGCAGTTTAAGGTTCGGACTAGCGGAGCCGTACTTAAACACAGATACGCAGTATTTT. It specifies CASSLRFGLAEPYLNTDTQYF.

This chain connects TRBV12-3 or TRBV12-4 to TRBJ2-5, with 9 bases matching TRBD2. V dropped 3 bases and J dropped 5; count of bases not matched to a gene: 4. The CDR3 loop spans 14 amino acids. CDR3 region: CASSLREGLETQYF. The DNA for the CDR3 is TGTGCCAGCAGTTTGCGGGAGGGCCTGGAGACCCAGTACTTC.

This clonotype was observed a handful of times. The chain joins TRBV12-3 or TRBV12-4 to TRBJ1-5; D is ambiguous. Trimming took 0 bases from V and 5 from J, leaving 11 bases between them. CDR3 length: 15 amino acids. Here the CDR3 reads CASSLAPSGDQPQHF. As DNA, the CDR3 is TGTGCCAGCAGTTTAGCGCCCTCCGGGGATCAGCCCCAGCATTTT.

The chain links TRBV6-5 to TRBJ2-3; 11 bases line up with TRBD2. The length of the CDR3 is 17 residues. J lost 0 bases, V lost 0 bases, and 2 bases had no gene match. CDR1 is MNHEY, CDR2 SVGAGI, per germline. CDR3 protein: CASSYSTSGRSTDTQYF. The CDR3 nucleotides read TGTGCCAGCAGTTACTCTACTAGCGGGAGAAGCACAGATACGCAGTATTTT.

The chain joins TRBV12-3 or TRBV12-4 to TRBJ1-4; D might be TRBD1 (6 bases). The CDR3 spans 14 residues. V lost 3 bases, J lost 7 bases, and 12 bases lay in between. CDR3 protein: CASSFRQASEKLFF. DNA for the CDR3: TGTGCCAGCAGTTTTAGACAGGCCAGTGAAAAACTGTTTTTT.

V usage is TRBV7-2 and J usage is TRBJ2-3; D unresolved. Germline V lookup: CDR1 SGHTA, CDR2 FQGNSA. The CDR3 contains 13 residues. The V gene lost 1 base and the J gene lost 6 bases, with 8 bases spanning the gap. The CDR3 region has the DNA TGTGCCAGCAGCTTAGAGATGGGGGATACGCAGTATTTT. Encoded protein: CASSLEMGDTQYF. The full variable domain, rest sourced from reference TRBV7-2 and TRBJ2-3, is GAGVSQSPSNKVTEKGKDVELRCDPISGHTALYWYRQSLGQGLEFLIYFQGNSAPDKSGLPSDRFSAERTGGSVSTLTIQRTQQEDSAVYLCASSLEMGDTQYFGPGTRLTVL.

The V and J genes are TRBV11-2 and TRBJ1-5; tentative D call: TRBD1 (6 bases). This CDR3 is 14 amino acids long. Deletions cut 6 bases from V and 9 bases from J, with 18 bases between. The germline CDR1 and CDR2 sequences are SGHAT and FQNNGV. CDR3 sequence: CASSLGGPSRPQHF. DNA of the CDR3: TGTGCCAGCAGTTTGGGGGGGCCCTCACGGCCCCAGCATTTT.

The chain employs TRBV9 and TRBJ2-5; 7 bases map to TRBD2. Matching the DNA end better, TRBJ2-1 makes the J call doubtful. The CDR3 loop spans 15 amino acids. Germline assignment: CDR1 SGDLS and CDR2 YYNGEE. CDR3 region: CASSLFGTTDNEQFF. In nucleotides, the CDR3 is TGTGCCAGCAGCCTATTCGGGACTACCGACAATGAGCAGTTCTTC.

This clonotype has more than one count but fewer than ten. The chain recombines TRBV18 with TRBJ1-5; 7 bases line up with TRBD1. The V gene's germline CDR1 is KGHSH and CDR2 LQKENI. The V gene end was trimmed by 3 bases and the J gene end by 10 bases; junction bases not matched to a gene: 9. The CDR3 is made up of 14 amino acids. The CDR3 DNA reads as TGTGCCAGCTCACCTCAGGGGACAGCCAGCCCCCAGCATTTT. Translation gives CASSPQGTASPQHF.

The chain carries TRBV7-2 and TRBJ2-1, with D possibly TRBD2 on 6 matching bases. Trimming shortened V by 5 bases and J by 13 bases, and 21 bases separated the two germline ends. CDR1 is SGHTA and CDR2 is FQGNSA in the germline V gene. The CDR3 runs 14 residues. CDR3 coding DNA: TGTGCCAGCAGCCCAGATGGACCAACTAGCCCCCAGTTCTTC. Amino acids: CASSPDGPTSPQFF.

There are a few counts of this clonotype. The chain links TRBV4-2 to TRBJ2-5; D uncertain. Trimming cost V 3 bases and J 5 bases, with 13 bases left between them. Germline values: CDR1 LGHNA, CDR2 YNFKEQ. This CDR3 is built from 14 residues. The CDR3 DNA sequence: TGTGCCAGCAGCCAGGGGAAGATGGAGGAGACCCAGTACTTC. Protein: CASSQGKMEETQYF.

In this sample, this clonotype turned up a few times. This chain uses TRBV29-1 with TRBJ2-1; 7 positions match TRBD2. The germline CDR1 and CDR2 sequences are SQVTM and ANQGSEA. V dropped 6 bases and J dropped 0; count of bases not matched to a gene: 5. This CDR3 is built from 14 residues. The CDR3 coding sequence is TGCAGCGTGGCTCCGGGGGGCTCCTACAATGAGCAGTTCTTC. This gives the protein CSVAPGGSYNEQFF.

CDR3 in amino acids: CASSPLDRGKNIQYF. The CDR3 region has the DNA TGTGCCAGCAGTCCCCTGGACAGGGGAAAAAACATTCAGTACTTC. The chain couples TRBV12-3 or TRBV12-4 to TRBJ2-4; 9 positions match TRBD1. The CDR3 runs to 15 residues. J gave up 4 bases and V 5 bases, and 6 bases lay outside the gene matches.

This chain uses TRBV7-9 with TRBJ2-1; D might be TRBD1 or TRBD2, each matching 5 bases. This CDR3 is built from 13 residues. Per germline, CDR1 SEHNR and CDR2 FQNEAQ (reference sequence). V dropped 7 bases and J dropped 4 bases, with 11 bases sitting between them. The CDR3 DNA is TGTGCCAGCACCGGGACGCAATACAATGAGCAGTTCTTC. It encodes CASTGTQYNEQFF.

This clonotype was seen at least ten times. The gene calls are TRBV5-1 and TRBJ2-5; TRBD1 aligns across 9 bases. With 4 bases clipped from V and 3 bases from J, the junction kept 4 bases outside the gene matches. This CDR3 comprises 14 residues. From germline, CDR1 is SGHRS and CDR2 YFSETQ. CDR3: CASSLGTGKETQYF. The CDR3 region has the DNA TGCGCCAGCAGCCTCGGGACAGGGAAAGAGACCCAGTACTTC. The full variable domain, completed using reference TRBV5-1 and TRBJ2-5, is KAGVTQTPRYLIKTRGQQVTLSCSPISGHRSVSWYQQTPGQGLQFLFEYFSETQRNKGNFPGRFSGRQFSNSRSEMNVSTLELGDSALYLCASSLGTGKETQYFGPGTRLLVL.

The table lists this clonotype with a count of one. CDR3 loop: CAREGTDYGYTF. The DNA of the CDR3 is TGTGCCAGAGAAGGGACAGACTATGGCTACACCTTC. The chain combines TRBV2 with TRBJ1-2; 7 nucleotides match TRBD1. CDR1 is SNHLY, CDR2 FYNNEI, per germline. Germline trimming cut 9 bases from V and 3 bases from J; bases unmatched to any gene: 4. This CDR3 region has 12 residues. Based on the CDR3 plus reference TRBV2 and TRBJ1-2, the full variable domain is EPEVTQTPSHQVTQMGQEVILRCVPISNHLYFYWYRQILGQKVEFLVSFYNNEISEKSEIFDDQFSVERPDGSNFTLKIRSTKLEDSAMYFCAREGTDYGYTFGSGTRLTVV.

This clonotype was detected a few times. The V gene is TRBV20-1, the J gene TRBJ2-7, with D tentatively TRBD1 (5 bases). Germline V gives CDR1 DFQATT, CDR2 SNEGSKA (reference sequence). V lost 2 bases and J 2 bases, leaving 10 bases between the germline ends. The CDR3 covers 13 residues. Written as DNA, the CDR3 is TGCAGTGCTAGAAGTGGACAAGCCTACGAGCAGTACTTC. It codes for CSARSGQAYEQYF.

The CDR3 DNA is TGTGCCAGCAGCTTAGATGCGGGGTCGAAACTGTTTTTT. Its protein is CASSLDAGSKLFF. This chain connects TRBV7-9 to TRBJ1-4, with unresolved D. CDR1 and CDR2 (germline): SEHNR, FQNEAQ (reference sequence). Trimming pared 1 base from V and 11 bases from J, leaving 11 bases between. The CDR3 consists of 13 residues.

V gene TRBV5-1 combines with J gene TRBJ2-2; 11 bases match TRBD2. Trimming cost V 0 bases and J 7 bases; bases outside gene matches: 8. This CDR3 has 17 residues. From germline, CDR1 is SGHRS and CDR2 YFSETQ. The CDR3 spells CASSLAPGLAVYGELFF. The CDR3 DNA reads as TGCGCCAGCAGCTTGGCTCCGGGACTAGCGGTTTACGGGGAGCTGTTTTTT.

This clonotype turned up a few times. The J gene is TRBJ2-5, the V gene TRBV5-1; D could derive from TRBD1 or TRBD2 (5 bases each). The germline V and J ends were trimmed by 5 bases and 6 bases, with 17 bases remaining between them. The germline V gene encodes CDR1 SGHRS and CDR2 YFSETQ. The CDR3 length is 14 residues. This CDR3 is CASRIGGFAKTQYF. The CDR3, as DNA: TGCGCCAGCAGGATTGGGGGTTTCGCAAAGACCCAGTACTTC.